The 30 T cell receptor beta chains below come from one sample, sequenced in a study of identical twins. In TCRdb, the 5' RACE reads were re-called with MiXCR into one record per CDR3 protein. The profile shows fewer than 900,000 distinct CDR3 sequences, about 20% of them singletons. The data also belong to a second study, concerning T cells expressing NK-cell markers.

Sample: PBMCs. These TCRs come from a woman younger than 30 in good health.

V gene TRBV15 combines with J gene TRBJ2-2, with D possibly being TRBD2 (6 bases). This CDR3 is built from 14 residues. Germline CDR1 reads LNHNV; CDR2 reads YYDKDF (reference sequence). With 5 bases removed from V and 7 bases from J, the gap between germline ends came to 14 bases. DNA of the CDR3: TGTGCCACCAGCTCCCCACTAGCTATCGGGGAGCTGTTTTTT. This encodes CATSSPLAIGELFF.

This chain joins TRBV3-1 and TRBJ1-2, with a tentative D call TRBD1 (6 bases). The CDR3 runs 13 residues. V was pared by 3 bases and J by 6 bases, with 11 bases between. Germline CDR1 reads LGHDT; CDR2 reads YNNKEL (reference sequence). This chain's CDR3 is CASSHRGRDGYTF. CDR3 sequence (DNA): TGTGCCAGCAGCCACAGGGGACGGGATGGCTACACCTTC.

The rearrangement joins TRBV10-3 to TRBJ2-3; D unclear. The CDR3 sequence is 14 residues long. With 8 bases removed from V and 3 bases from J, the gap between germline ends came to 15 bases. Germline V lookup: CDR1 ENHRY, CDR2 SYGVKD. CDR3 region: CAIRQRSVTDTQYF. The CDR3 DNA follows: TGTGCCATCCGTCAGAGATCAGTTACAGATACGCAGTATTTT.

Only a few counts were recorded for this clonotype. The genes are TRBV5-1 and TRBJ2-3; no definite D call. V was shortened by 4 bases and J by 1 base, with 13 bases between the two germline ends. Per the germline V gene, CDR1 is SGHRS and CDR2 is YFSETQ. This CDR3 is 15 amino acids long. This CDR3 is CASSHPVRGTDTQYF. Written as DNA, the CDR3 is TGCGCCAGCAGCCACCCTGTCCGAGGCACAGATACGCAGTATTTT.

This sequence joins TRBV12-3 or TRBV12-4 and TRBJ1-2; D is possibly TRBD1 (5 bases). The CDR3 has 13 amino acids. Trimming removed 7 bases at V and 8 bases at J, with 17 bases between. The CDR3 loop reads CASNHRPGDGYTF. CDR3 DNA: TGTGCCAGCAATCACCGCCCGGGGGACGGCTACACCTTC.

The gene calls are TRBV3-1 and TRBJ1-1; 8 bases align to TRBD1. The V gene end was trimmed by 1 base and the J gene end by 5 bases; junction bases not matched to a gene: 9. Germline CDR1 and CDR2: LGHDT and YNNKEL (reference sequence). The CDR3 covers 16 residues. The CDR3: CASSQVRTGWGTEAFF. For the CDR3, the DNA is TGTGCCAGCAGCCAAGTGAGGACAGGGTGGGGTACTGAAGCTTTCTTT.

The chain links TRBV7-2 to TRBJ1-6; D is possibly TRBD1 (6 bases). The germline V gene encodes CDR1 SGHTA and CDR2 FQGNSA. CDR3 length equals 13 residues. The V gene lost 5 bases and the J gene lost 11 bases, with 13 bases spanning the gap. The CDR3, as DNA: TGTGCCAGCAGCGAACACAGGGATGCACCCCTCCACTTT. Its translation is CASSEHRDAPLHF.

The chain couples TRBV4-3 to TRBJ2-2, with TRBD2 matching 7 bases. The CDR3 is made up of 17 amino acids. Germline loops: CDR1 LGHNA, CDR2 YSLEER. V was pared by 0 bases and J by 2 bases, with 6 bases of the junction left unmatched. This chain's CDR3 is CASSQDRGRVNTGELFF. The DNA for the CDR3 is TGCGCCAGCAGCCAAGATCGGGGGAGGGTTAACACCGGGGAGCTGTTTTTT.

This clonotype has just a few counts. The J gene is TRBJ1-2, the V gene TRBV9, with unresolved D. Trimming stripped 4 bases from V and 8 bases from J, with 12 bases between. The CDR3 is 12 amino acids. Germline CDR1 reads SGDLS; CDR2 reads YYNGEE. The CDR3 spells CASSTLSWGYTF. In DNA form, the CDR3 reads TGTGCCAGCAGCACGCTGTCTTGGGGCTACACCTTC. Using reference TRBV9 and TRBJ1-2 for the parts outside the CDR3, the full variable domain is DSGVTQTPKHLITATGQRVTLRCSPRSGDLSVYWYQQSLDQGLQFLIQYYNGEERAKGNILERFSAQQFPDLHSELNLSSLELGDSALYFCASSTLSWGYTFGSGTRLTVV.

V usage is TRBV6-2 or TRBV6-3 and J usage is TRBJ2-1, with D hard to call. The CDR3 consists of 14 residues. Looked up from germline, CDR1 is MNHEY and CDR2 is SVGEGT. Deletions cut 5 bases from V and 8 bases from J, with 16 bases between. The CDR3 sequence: CASSPPLFGHEQFF. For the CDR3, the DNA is TGTGCCAGCAGTCCCCCTCTGTTCGGCCATGAGCAGTTCTTC.

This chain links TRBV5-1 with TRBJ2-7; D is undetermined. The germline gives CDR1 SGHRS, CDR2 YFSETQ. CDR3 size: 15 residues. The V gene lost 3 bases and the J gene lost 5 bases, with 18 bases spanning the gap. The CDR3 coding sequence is TGCGCCAGCAGCTCGGGTGCGGTATTTAGGAACGAGCAGTACTTC. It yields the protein CASSSGAVFRNEQYF.

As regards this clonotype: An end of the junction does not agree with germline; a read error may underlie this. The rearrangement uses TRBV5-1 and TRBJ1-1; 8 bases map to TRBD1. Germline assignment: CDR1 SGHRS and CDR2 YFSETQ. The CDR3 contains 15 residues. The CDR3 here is CASSHGTGGNTEASF. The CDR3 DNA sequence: TGCGCCAGCAGCCATGGAACAGGGGGGAACACTGAAGCTTCCTTT.

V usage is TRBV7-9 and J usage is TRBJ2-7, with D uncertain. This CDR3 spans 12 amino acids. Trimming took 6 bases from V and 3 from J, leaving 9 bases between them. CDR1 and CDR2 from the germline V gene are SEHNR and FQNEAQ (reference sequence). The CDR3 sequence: CASRWGDYEQYF. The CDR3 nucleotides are TGTGCCAGCAGGTGGGGTGACTACGAGCAGTACTTC.

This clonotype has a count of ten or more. CDR3 bases: TGTGCCAGCAGTTTCACCTCTTCAGGGTGGGGAGGAGAAGAGACCCAGTACTTC. Protein product: CASSFTSSGWGGEETQYF. This chain connects TRBV12-3 or TRBV12-4 to TRBJ2-5; D might be TRBD2 (6 bases). CDR3 size: 18 residues. V was trimmed by 3 bases and J by 3 bases, leaving 23 bases between them.

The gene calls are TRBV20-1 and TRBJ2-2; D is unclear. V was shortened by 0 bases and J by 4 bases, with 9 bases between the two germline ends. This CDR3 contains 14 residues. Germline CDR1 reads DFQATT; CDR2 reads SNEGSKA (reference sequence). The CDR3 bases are TGCAGTGCTAGAGATTTGGACGGCACCGGGGAGCTGTTTTTT. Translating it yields CSARDLDGTGELFF.

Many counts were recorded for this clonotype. CDR3 in amino acids: CASLAKNIQYF. DNA of the CDR3: TGTGCCAGCCTAGCCAAAAACATTCAGTACTTC. This sequence joins TRBV27 and TRBJ2-4; no definite D call. Trimming stripped 8 bases from V and 0 bases from J, with 2 bases between. The CDR3 covers 11 residues. The germline V gene has CDR1 MNHEY and CDR2 SMNVEV (reference sequence).

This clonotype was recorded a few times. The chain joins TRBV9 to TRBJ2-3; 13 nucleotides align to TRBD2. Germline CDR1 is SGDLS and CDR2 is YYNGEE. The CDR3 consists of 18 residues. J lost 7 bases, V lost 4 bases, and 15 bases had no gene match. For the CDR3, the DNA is TGTGCCAGCAGCCCTCAAGGACCGGGGACTAGCGGGAAGAATACGCAGTATTTT. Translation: CASSPQGPGTSGKNTQYF.

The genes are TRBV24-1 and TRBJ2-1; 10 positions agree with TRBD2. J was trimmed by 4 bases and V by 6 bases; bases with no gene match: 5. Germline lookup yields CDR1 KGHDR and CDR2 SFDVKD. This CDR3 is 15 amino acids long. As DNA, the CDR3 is TGTGCCACCAGTCCTAGCGGGAGTCTATACAATGAGCAGTTCTTC. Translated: CATSPSGSLYNEQFF.

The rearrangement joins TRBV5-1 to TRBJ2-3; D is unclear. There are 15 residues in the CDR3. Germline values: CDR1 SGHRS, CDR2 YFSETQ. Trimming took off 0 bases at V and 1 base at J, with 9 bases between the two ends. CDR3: CASSLAQVRTDTQYF. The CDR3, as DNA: TGCGCCAGCAGCTTGGCCCAGGTTCGCACAGATACGCAGTATTTT.

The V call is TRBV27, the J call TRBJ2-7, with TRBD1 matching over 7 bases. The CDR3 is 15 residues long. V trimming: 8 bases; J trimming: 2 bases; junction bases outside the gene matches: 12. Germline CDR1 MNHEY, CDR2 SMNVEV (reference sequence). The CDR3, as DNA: TGTGCCAGCTCCCTACAGGGGACCCGCCCCTACGAGCAGTACTTC. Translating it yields CASSLQGTRPYEQYF.

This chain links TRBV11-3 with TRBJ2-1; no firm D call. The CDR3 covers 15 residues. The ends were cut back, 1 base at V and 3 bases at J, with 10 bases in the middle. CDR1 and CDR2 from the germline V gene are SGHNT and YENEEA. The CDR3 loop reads CASSLGRAVYNEQFF. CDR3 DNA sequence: TGTGCCAGCAGCTTAGGTAGGGCAGTCTACAATGAGCAGTTCTTC.

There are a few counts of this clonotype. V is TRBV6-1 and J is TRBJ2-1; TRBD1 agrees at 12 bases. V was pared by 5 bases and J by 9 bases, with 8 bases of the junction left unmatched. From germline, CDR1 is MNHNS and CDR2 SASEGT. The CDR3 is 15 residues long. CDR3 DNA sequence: TGTGCCAGCAGTCGGGGACAGGGGGCGATGGGTGAGCAGTTCTTC. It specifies CASSRGQGAMGEQFF.

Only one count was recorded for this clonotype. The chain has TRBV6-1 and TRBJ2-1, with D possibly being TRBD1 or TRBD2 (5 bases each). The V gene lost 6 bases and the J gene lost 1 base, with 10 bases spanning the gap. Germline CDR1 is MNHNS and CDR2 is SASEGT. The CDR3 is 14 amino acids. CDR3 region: CASRGVLSYNEQFF. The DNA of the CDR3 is TGTGCCAGCAGGGGGGTCTTGTCCTACAATGAGCAGTTCTTC.

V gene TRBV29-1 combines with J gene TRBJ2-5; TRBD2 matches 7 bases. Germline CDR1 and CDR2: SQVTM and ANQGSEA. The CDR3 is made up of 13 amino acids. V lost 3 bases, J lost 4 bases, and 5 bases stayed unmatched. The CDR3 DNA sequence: TGCAGCGTTGACCTAGCGGTTAGAGAGACCCAGTACTTC. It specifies CSVDLAVRETQYF.

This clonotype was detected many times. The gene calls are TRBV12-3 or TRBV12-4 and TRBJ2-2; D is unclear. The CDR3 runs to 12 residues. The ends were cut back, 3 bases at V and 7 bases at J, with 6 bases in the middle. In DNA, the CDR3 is TGTGCCAGCAGTTTGTCGGTCGGGGAGCTGTTTTTT. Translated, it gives CASSLSVGELFF.

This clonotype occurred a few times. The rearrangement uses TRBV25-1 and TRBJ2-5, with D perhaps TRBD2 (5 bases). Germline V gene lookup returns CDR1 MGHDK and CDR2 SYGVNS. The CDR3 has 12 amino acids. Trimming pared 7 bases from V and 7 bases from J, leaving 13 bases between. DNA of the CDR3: TGTGCCAGCACATCGGACCGGGGGACCCAGTACTTC. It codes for CASTSDRGTQYF.

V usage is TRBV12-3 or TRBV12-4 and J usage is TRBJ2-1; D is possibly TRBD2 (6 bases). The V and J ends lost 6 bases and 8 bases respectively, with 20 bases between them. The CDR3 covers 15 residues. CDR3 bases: TGTGCCAGCAGGTATGGGGGGAAATGGAGCGATGAGCAGTTCTTC. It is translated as CASRYGGKWSDEQFF.

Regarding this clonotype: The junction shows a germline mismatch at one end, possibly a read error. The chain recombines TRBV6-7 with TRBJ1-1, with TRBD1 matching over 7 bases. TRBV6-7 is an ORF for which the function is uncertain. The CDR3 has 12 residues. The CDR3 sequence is CASSKVRQGRSF. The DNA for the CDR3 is TGTGCCAGCAGTAAGGTAAGACAGGGCCGGAGCTTT.

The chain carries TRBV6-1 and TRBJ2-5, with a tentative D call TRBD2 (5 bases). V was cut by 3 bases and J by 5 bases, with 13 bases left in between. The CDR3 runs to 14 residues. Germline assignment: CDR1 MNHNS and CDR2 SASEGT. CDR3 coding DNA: TGTGCCAGCAGTGAGGGCCCCACGGGGGAGACCCAGTACTTC. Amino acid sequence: CASSEGPTGETQYF.

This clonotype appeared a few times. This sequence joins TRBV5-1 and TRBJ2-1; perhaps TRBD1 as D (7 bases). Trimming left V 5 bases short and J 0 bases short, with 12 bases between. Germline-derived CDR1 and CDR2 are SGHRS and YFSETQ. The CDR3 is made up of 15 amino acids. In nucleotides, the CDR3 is TGCGCCAGCAGGCGACAGGGAGGCTCCTACAATGAGCAGTTCTTC. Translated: CASRRQGGSYNEQFF.